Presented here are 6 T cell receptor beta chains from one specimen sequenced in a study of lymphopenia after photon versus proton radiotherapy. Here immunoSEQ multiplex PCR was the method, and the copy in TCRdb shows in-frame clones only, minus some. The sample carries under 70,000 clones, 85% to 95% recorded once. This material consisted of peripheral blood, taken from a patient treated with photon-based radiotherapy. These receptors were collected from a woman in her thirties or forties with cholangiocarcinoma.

The CDR3 DNA sequence: TGTGCCAGCAGTGAGACAGGGCTTAGCTCCTACGAGCAGTACTTC. It encodes CASSETGLSSYEQYF. This chain links TRBV25-1 with TRBJ2-5, with 7 nucleotides matching TRBD1. The assigned J gene may be wrong: the sequence end matches TRBJ2-7 better. CDR3 size: 15 residues. CDR1 is MGHDK and CDR2 is SYGVNS in the germline V gene.

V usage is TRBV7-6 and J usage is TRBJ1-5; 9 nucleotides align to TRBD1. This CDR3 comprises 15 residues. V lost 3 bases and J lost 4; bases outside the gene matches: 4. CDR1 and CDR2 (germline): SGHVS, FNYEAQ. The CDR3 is CASSLGTGSNQPQHF. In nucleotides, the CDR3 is TGTGCCAGCAGCTTGGGGACAGGGAGTAATCAGCCCCAGCATTTT.

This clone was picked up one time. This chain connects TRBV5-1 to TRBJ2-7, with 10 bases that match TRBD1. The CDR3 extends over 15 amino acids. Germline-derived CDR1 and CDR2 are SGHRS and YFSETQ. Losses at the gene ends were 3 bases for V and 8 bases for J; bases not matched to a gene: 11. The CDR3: CASSSLPGQGRKQYF. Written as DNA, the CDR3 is TGCGCCAGCAGCTCCCTTCCGGGACAGGGGAGAAAGCAGTACTTC.

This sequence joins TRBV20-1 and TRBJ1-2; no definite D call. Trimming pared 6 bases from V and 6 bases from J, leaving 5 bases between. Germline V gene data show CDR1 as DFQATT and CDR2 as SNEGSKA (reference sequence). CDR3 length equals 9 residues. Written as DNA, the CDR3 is TGCAGTGCGTGGAATGGCTACACCTTC. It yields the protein CSAWNGYTF.

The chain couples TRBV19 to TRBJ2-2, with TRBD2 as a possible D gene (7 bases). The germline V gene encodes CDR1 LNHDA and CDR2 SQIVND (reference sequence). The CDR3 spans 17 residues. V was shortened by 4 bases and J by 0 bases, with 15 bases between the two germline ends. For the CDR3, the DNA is TGTGCCAGTAGTACGGGGTTCGGGGGGCCGAACACCGGGGAGCTGTTTTTT. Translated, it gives CASSTGFGGPNTGELFF.

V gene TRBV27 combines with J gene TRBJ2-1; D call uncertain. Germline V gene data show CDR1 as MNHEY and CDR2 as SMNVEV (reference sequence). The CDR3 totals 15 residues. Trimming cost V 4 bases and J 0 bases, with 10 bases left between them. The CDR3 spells CASSSTPSSYNEQFF. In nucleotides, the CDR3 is TGTGCCAGCAGTTCGACCCCTAGCTCCTACAATGAGCAGTTCTTC.